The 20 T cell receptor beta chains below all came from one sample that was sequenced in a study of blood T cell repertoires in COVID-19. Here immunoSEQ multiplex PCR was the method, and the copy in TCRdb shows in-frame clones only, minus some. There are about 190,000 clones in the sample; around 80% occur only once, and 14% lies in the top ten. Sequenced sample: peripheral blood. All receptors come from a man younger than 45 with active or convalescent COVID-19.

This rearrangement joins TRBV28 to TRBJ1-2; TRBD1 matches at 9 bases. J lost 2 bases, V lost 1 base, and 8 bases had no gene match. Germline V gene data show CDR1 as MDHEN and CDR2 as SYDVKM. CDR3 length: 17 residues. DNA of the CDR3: TGTGCCAGCAGTTTATCTGGGGGACAGGGCCCAAACTATGGCTACACCTTC. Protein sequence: CASSLSGGQGPNYGYTF.

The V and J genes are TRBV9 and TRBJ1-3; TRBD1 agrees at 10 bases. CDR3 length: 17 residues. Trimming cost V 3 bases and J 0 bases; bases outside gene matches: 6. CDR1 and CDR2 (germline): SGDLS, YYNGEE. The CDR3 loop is CASSETGGQSSGNTIYF. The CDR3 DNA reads TGTGCCAGCAGCGAGACAGGGGGCCAGAGCTCTGGAAACACCATATATTTT.

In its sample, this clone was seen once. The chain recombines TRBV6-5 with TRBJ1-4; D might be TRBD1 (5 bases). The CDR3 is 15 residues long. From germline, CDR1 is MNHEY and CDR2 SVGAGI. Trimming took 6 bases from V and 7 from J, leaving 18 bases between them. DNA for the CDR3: TGTGCCAGCAGAAGGGGCTCAGGGCCGAGTGAAAAACTGTTTTTT. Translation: CASRRGSGPSEKLFF.

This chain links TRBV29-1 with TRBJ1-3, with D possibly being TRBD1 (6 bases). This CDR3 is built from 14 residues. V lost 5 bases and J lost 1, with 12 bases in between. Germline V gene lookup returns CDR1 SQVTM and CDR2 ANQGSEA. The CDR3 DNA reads TGCAGCGTTCGGACAGCTTATTCTGGAAACACCATATATTTT. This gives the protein CSVRTAYSGNTIYF.

The CDR3, as DNA: TGTGCCAGTAGGGGTCCACCCGGGGGCTACACCTTC. This encodes CASRGPPGGYTF. This chain joins TRBV19 and TRBJ1-2; no definite D call. The CDR3 is 12 residues long. Germline V gene data show CDR1 as LNHDA and CDR2 as SQIVND (reference sequence). V was clipped by 6 bases and J by 8 bases, with 13 bases between them.

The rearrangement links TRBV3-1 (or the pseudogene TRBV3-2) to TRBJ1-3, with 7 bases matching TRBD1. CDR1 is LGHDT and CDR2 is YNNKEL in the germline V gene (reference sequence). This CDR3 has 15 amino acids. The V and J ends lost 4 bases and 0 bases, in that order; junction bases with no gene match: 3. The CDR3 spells CASSPAGGSGNTIYF. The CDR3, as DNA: TGTGCCAGCAGCCCAGCAGGGGGCTCTGGAAACACCATATATTTT.

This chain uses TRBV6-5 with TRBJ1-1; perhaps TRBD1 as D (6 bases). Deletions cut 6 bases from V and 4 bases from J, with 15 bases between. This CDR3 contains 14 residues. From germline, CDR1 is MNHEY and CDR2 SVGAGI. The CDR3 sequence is CASRIQGGSTEAFF. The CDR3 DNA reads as TGTGCCAGCAGGATACAGGGTGGTTCCACTGAAGCTTTCTTT.

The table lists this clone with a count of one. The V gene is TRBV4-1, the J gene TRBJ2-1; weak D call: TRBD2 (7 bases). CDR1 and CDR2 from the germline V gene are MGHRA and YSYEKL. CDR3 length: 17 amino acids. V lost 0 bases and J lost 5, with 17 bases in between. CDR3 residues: CASSQELGGAAHNEQFF. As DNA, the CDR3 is TGCGCCAGCAGCCAAGAATTGGGGGGGGCCGCCCACAATGAGCAGTTCTTC.

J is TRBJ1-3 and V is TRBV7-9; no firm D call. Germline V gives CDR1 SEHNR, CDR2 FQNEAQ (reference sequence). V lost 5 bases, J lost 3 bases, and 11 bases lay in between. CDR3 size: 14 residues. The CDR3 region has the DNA TGTGCCAGCAGCCGAGGTCTGGGTGGAAACACCATATATTTT. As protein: CASSRGLGGNTIYF.

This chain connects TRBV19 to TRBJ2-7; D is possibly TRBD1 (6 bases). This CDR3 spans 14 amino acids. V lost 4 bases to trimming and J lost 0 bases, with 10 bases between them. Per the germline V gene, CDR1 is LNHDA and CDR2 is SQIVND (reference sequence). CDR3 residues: CASSRQVVSYEQYF. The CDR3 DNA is TGTGCCAGTAGTAGACAGGTTGTCTCCTACGAGCAGTACTTC.

The CDR3 nucleotides read TGTGCCAGCAGCGGGGACAGTAGGGTCAATGAGCAGTTCTTC. Translation gives CASSGDSRVNEQFF. The V gene is TRBV5-6, the J gene TRBJ2-1, with 7 bases matching TRBD1. The ends lost 4 bases at V and 6 bases at J; junction bases unmatched: 7. CDR3 length equals 14 residues. Germline V gives CDR1 SGHDT, CDR2 YYEEEE.

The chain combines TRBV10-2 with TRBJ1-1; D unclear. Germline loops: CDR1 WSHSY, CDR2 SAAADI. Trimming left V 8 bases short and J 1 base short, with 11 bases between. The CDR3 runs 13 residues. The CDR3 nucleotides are TGCGCCAGCGGGCCAGGTAGGAACACTGAAGCTTTCTTT. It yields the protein CASGPGRNTEAFF.

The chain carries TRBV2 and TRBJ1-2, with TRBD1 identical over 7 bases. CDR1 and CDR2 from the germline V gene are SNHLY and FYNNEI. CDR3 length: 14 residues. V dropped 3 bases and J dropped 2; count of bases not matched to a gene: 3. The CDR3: CASSEGQPNYGYTF. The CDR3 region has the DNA TGTGCCAGCAGTGAGGGACAGCCGAACTATGGCTACACCTTC.

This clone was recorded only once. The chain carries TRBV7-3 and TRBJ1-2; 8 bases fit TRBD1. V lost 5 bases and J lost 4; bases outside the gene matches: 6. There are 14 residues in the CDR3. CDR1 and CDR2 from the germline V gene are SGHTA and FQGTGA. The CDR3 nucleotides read TGTGCCAGCAGCCCGGGACAGGACAGCTATGGCTACACCTTC. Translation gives CASSPGQDSYGYTF. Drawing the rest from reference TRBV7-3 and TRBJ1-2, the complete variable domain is GAGVSQTPSNKVTEKGKYVELRCDPISGHTALYWYRQSLGQGPEFLIYFQGTGAADDSGLPNDRFFAVRPEGSVSTLKIQRTERGDSAVYLCASSPGQDSYGYTFGSGTRLTVV.

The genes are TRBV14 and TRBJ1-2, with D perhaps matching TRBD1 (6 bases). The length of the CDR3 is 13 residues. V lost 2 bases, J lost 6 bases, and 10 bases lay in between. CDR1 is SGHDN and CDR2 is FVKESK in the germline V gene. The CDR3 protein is CASSQLGAHGYTF. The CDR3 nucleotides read TGTGCCAGCAGCCAATTGGGGGCTCATGGCTACACCTTC.

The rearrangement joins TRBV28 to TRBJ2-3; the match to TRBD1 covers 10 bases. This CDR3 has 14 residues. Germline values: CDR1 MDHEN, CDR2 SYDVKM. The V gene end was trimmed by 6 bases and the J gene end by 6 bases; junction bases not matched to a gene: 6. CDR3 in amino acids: CASSLDRGADTQYF. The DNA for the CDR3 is TGTGCCAGCAGCTTGGACAGGGGGGCGGATACGCAGTATTTT.

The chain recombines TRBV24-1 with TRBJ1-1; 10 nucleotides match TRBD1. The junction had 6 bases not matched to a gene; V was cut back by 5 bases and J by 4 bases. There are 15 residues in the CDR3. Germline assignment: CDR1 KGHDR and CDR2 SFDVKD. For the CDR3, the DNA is TGTGCCACCAGTGGGGGGGGACAGGGGAGCACTGAAGCTTTCTTT. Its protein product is CATSGGGQGSTEAFF.

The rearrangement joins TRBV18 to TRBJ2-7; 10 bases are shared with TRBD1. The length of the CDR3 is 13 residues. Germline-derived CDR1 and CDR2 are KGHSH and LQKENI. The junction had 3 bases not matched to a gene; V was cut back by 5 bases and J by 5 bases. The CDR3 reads CASSAGQGHEQYF. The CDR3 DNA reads TGTGCCAGCTCAGCGGGACAGGGGCACGAGCAGTACTTC.

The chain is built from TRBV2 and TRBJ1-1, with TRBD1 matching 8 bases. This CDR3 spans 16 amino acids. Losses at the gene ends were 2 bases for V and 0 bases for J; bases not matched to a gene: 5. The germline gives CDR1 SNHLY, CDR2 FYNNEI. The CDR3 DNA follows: TGTGCCAGCAGTGAATCGGGGACAGGTCTGAACACTGAAGCTTTCTTT. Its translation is CASSESGTGLNTEAFF.

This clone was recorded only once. CDR3 sequence: CASSYSTSRGFGSYEQYF. CDR3 DNA sequence: TGTGCCAGCAGTTACTCCACTAGTAGAGGCTTTGGCTCCTACGAGCAGTACTTC. The chain uses TRBV6-2 or TRBV6-3 and TRBJ2-7, with D perhaps TRBD2 (5 bases). The CDR3 covers 18 residues. From germline, CDR1 is MNHEY and CDR2 SVGEGT. The ends were cut back, 0 bases at V and 0 bases at J, with 18 bases in the middle.